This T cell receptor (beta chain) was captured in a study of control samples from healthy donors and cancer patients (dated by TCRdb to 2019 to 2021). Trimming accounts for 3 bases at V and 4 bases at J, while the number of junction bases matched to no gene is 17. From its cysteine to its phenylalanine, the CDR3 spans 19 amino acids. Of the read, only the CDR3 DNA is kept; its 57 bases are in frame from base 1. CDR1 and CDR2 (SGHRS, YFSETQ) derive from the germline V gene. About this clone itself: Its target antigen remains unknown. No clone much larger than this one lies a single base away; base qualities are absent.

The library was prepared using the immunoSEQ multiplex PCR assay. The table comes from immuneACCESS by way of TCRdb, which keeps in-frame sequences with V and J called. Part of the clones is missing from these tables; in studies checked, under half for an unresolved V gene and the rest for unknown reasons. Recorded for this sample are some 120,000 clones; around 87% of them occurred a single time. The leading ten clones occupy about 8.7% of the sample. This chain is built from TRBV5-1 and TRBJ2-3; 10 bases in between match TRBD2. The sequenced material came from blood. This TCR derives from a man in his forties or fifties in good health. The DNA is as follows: TGCGCCAGCAGCTCCGGAGCGGGGGGGCCGTCAAGAGTTTCAGATACGCAGTATTTT. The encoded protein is CASSSGAGGPSRVSDTQYF.